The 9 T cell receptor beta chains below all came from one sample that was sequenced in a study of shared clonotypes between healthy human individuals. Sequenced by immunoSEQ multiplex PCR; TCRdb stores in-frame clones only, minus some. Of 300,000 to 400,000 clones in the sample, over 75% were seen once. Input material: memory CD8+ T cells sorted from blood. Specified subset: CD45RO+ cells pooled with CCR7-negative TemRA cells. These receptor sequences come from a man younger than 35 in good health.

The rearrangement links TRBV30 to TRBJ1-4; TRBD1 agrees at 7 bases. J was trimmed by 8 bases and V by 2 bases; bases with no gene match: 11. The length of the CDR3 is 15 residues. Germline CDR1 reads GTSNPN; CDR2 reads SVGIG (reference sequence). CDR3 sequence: CAWSKKTGFLEKLFF. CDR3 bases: TGTGCCTGGAGTAAGAAGACAGGGTTTCTGGAAAAACTGTTTTTT. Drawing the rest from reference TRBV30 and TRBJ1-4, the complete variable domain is SQTIHQWPATLVQPVGSPLSLECTVEGTSNPNLYWYRQAAGRGLQLLFYSVGIGQISSEVPQNLSASRPQDRQFILSSKKLLLSDSGFYLCAWSKKTGFLEKLFFGSGTQLSVL.

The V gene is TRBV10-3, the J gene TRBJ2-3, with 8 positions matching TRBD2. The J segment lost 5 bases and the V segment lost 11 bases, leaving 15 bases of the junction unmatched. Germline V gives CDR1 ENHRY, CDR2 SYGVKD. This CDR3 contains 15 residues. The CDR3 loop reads CAARGAGAPLDTQYF. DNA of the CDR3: TGTGCCGCCCGGGGAGCGGGGGCCCCGCTAGATACGCAGTATTTT.

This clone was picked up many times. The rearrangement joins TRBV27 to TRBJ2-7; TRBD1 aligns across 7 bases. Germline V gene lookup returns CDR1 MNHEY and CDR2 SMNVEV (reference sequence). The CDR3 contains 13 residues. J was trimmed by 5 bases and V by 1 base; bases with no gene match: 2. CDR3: CASSLLTGHEQYF. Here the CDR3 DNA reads TGTGCCAGCAGTTTATTGACAGGGCACGAGCAGTACTTC.

For the CDR3, the DNA is TGTGCCTGGAGTGTGGGGACCCTTAGCAATCAGCCCCAGCATTTT. Its protein product is CAWSVGTLSNQPQHF. This rearrangement joins TRBV30 to TRBJ1-5; TRBD1 might be the D (5 bases). The V gene lost 0 bases and the J gene lost 0 bases, with 9 bases spanning the gap. The CDR3 is 15 amino acids. Per the germline V gene, CDR1 is GTSNPN and CDR2 is SVGIG (reference sequence). The whole variable domain, remainder taken from reference TRBV30 and TRBJ1-5, is SQTIHQWPATLVQPVGSPLSLECTVEGTSNPNLYWYRQAAGRGLQLLFYSVGIGQISSEVPQNLSASRPQDRQFILSSKKLLLSDSGFYLCAWSVGTLSNQPQHFGDGTRLSIL.

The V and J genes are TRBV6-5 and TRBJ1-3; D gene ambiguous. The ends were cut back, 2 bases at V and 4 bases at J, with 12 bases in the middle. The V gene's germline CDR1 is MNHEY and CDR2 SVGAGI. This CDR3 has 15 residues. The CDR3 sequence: CASSYNPLGGNTIYF. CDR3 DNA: TGTGCCAGCAGTTACAATCCTTTAGGAGGAAACACCATATATTTT.

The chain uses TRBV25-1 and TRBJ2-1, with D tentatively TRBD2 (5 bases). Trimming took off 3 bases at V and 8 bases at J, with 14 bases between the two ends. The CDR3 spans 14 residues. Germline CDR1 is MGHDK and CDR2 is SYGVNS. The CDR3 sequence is CASSDWTEGDEQFF. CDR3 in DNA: TGTGCCAGCAGTGACTGGACTGAGGGAGATGAGCAGTTCTTC.

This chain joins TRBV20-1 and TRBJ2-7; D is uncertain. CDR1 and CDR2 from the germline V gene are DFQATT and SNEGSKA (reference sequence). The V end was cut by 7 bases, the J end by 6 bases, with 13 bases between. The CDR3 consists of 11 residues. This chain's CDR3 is CSVMDLGEQYF. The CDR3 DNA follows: TGCAGTGTTATGGATCTGGGCGAGCAGTACTTC.

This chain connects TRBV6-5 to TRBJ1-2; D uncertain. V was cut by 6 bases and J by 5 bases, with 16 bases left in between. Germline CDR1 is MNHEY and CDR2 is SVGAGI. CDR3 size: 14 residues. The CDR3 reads CASSIGGVGYGYTF. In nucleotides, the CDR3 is TGTGCCAGCAGCATAGGTGGGGTAGGGTATGGCTACACCTTC.

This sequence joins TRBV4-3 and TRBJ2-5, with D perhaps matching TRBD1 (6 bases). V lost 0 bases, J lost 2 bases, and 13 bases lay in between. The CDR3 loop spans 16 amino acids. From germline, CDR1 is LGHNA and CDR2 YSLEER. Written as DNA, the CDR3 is TGCGCCAGCAGCCAAGAAATGTGGACAGCTCAAGAGACCCAGTACTTC. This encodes CASSQEMWTAQETQYF.